Listed here is a single T cell receptor (beta chain). This sample was included in a study of T cells in Graves' hyperthyroidism and ophthalmopathy. Amplification of TCR beta CDR3 regions used RNA as the template. TCR CDR3 underwent first-round RT-PCR with the HTBI primer set. TCRdb re-derived calls from the multiplex PCR reads in MiXCR, one entry per CDR3 protein. The repertoire consists of approximately 420,000 distinct CDR3 sequences, with about an eighth occurring once and the leading ten covering 5% to 6%. CDR1 and CDR2 from the germline V gene are LNHDA and SQIVND (reference sequence). The CDR3 runs 14 residues. Between the trimmed V and J ends, which lost 3 bases and 3 bases, there was a span of 12 bases.

The V gene is TRBV19, the J gene TRBJ2-7, with D possibly TRBD2 on 6 matching bases. Sequencing input: blood. This receptor was obtained from a woman aged 18-29 years with Graves' hyperthyroidism. The CDR3 is CASSIIGSGYEQYF. The CDR3, as DNA: TGTGCCAGTAGTATTATCGGGAGCGGCTACGAGCAGTACTTC.